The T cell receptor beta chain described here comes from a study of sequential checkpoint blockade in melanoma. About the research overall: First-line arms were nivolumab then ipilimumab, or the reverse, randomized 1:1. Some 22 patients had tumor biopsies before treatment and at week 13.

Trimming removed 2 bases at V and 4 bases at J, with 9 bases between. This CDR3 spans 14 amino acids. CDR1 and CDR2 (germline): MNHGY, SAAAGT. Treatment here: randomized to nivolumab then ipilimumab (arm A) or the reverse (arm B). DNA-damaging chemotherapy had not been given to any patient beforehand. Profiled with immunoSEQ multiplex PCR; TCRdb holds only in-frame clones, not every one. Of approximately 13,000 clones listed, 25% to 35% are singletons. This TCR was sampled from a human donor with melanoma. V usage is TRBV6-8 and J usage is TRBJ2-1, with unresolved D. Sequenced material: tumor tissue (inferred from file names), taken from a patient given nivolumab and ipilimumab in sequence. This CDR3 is CASSYRVLYNEQFF. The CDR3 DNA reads TGTGCCAGCAGTTACCGTGTCTTATACAATGAGCAGTTCTTC.